Sequencing of this TCR beta chain was carried out in a study of T cells expressing NK-cell markers. Whole-study context: Sorted CD3+CD56-NKG2C+, CD3+CD56+NKG2C- and CD3+CD56+NKG2C+ T cells were the source of the TCR beta repertoires. Seven HCMV-seropositive donors and one seronegative donor made up the eight sequenced donors.

TCRdb re-called the 5' RACE reads and gives one entry per CDR3 protein, without DNA. Recorded for this sample: 130,000 to 150,000 distinct CDR3 sequences. CDR1 and CDR2 from the germline V gene are MNHEY and SMNVEV (reference sequence). CDR3 length: 12 residues. The sequencing input was blood T cells: a sorted CD56 or NKG2C T cell subset, CD4+ or CD8+ T cells, or bulk PBMC T cells (not recorded which). The receptor was isolated from a man aged 18 to 30 in good health. V and J are TRBV27 and TRBJ2-7. This chain's CDR3 is CASSGSLYEQYF.